The next 6 T cell receptor beta chains were all read from a single sample in a study of T cell responses to AZD1222 COVID-19 vaccine. Some clones are missing from TCRdb's copy, which holds only in-frame ones; the method was immunoSEQ multiplex PCR. The sample consists of more than 100,000 clones, 70% to 90% of them appearing once. Sequencing used peripheral blood, obtained on day 0 of AZD1222 vaccination. The receptors come from an adult in good health.

This clone appeared once. The rearrangement uses TRBV28 and TRBJ2-6; possibly TRBD1 or TRBD2 for D (6 bases each). V dropped 6 bases and J dropped 4 bases, with 25 bases sitting between them. The CDR3 is 19 amino acids. Germline CDR1 is MDHEN and CDR2 is SYDVKM. The chain's CDR3 is CASSRLPWQGRSGANVLTF. In nucleotides, the CDR3 is TGTGCCAGCAGCCGGCTCCCGTGGCAGGGGAGGTCCGGGGCCAACGTCCTGACTTTC.

The CDR3: CAWSQQVTMGYTF. CDR3 DNA: TGTGCCTGGAGTCAACAGGTCACTATGGGCTACACCTTC. The chain employs TRBV30 and TRBJ1-2; a weak D match, TRBD1 (5 bases). CDR3 length: 13 residues. With 2 bases removed from V and 8 bases from J, the gap between germline ends came to 15 bases. The germline CDR1 and CDR2 sequences are GTSNPN and SVGIG (reference sequence). Looking up the rest from reference TRBV30 and TRBJ1-2 gives the full variable domain: SQTIHQWPATLVQPVGSPLSLECTVEGTSNPNLYWYRQAAGRGLQLLFYSVGIGQISSEVPQNLSASRPQDRQFILSSKKLLLSDSGFYLCAWSQQVTMGYTFGSGTRLTVV.

The rearrangement uses TRBV11-3 and TRBJ2-1; 12 bases agree with TRBD2. Trimming cost V 5 bases and J 10 bases; bases outside gene matches: 9. Per germline, CDR1 SGHNT and CDR2 YENEEA. The CDR3 loop spans 15 amino acids. The CDR3 DNA reads as TGTGCCAGCAGCACTAGCGGGGGGCCCCCCGTAGAGCAGTTCTTC. This sequence encodes CASSTSGGPPVEQFF.

This clone was counted a few times. The CDR3 reads CASSLVPARETQYF. The DNA of the CDR3 is TGCGCCAGCAGCTTGGTCCCCGCGAGGGAGACCCAGTACTTC. The genes are TRBV5-1 and TRBJ2-5; D gene unclear. Trimming removed 0 bases at V and 5 bases at J, with 11 bases between. Germline lookup yields CDR1 SGHRS and CDR2 YFSETQ. This CDR3 is 14 amino acids long.

The J gene is TRBJ1-1, the V gene TRBV6-5; TRBD1 might be the D (6 bases). The V end lost 2 bases, the J end lost 1 base, and 11 bases lay between the germline ends. The CDR3 has 15 residues. Looked up from germline, CDR1 is MNHEY and CDR2 is SVGAGI. CDR3 protein: CASSYGGRGNTEAFF. The CDR3 DNA is TGTGCCAGCAGTTACGGGGGGCGTGGGAACACTGAAGCTTTCTTT.

The genes are TRBV7-2 and TRBJ1-5; D remains unclear. The CDR3 extends over 13 amino acids. From germline, CDR1 is SGHTA and CDR2 FQGNSA. Trimming stripped 1 base from V and 6 bases from J, with 7 bases between. The CDR3 is CASSLGQSQPQHF. The CDR3 DNA reads as TGTGCCAGCAGCTTAGGGCAGAGTCAGCCCCAGCATTTT.